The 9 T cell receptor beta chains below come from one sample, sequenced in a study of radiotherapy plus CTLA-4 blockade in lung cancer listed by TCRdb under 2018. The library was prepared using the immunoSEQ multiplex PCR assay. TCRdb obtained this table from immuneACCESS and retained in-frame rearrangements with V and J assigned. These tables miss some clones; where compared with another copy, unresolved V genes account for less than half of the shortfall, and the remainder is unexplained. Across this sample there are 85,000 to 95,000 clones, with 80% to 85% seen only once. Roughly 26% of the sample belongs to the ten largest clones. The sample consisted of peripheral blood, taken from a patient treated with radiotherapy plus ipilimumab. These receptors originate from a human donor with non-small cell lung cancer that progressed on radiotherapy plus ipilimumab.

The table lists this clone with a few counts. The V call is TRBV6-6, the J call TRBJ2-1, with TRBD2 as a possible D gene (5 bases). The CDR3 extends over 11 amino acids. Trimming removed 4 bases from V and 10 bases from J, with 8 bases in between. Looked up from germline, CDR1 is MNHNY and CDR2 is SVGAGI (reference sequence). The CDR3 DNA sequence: TGTGCCAGCAGTTCGGGGAAAGAGCAGTTCTTC. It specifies CASSSGKEQFF.

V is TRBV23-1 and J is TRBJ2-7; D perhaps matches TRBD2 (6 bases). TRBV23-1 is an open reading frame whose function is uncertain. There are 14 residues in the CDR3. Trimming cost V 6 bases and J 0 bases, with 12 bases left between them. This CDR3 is CASRPGLSSYEQYV. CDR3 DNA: TGCGCCAGCAGGCCGGGACTTAGCTCCTACGAGCAGTACGTC.

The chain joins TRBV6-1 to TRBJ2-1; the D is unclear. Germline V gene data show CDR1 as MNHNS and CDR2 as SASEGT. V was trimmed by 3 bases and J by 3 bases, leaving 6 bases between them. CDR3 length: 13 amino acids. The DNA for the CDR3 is TGTGCCAGCAGTGATTCCGGCTACAATGAGCAGTTCTTC. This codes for CASSDSGYNEQFF.

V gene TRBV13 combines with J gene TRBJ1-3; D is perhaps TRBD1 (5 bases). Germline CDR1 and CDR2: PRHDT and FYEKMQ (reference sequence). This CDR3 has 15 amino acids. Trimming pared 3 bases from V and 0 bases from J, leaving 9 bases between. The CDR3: CASSFQGSSGNTIYF. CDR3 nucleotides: TGTGCCAGCAGCTTTCAGGGAAGCTCTGGAAACACCATATATTTT.

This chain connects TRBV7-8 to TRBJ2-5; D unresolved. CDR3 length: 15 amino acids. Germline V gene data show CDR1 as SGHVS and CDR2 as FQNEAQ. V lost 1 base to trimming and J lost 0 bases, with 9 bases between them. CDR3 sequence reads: CASSLGAGYQETQYF. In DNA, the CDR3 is TGTGCCAGCAGCTTAGGAGCCGGGTACCAAGAGACCCAGTACTTC. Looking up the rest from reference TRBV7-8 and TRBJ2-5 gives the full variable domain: GAGVSQSPRYKVAKRGQDVALRCDPISGHVSLFWYQQALGQGPEFLTYFQNEAQLDKSGLPSDRFFAERPEGSVSTLKIQRTQQEDSAVYLCASSLGAGYQETQYFGPGTRLLVL.

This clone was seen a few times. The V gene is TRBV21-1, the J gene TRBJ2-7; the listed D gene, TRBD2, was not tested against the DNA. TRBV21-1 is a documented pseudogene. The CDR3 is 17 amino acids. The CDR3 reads CASSARTSGRASYEQYV. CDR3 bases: TGTGCCAGCAGCGCACGGACTAGCGGGAGGGCCTCCTACGAGCAGTACGTC.

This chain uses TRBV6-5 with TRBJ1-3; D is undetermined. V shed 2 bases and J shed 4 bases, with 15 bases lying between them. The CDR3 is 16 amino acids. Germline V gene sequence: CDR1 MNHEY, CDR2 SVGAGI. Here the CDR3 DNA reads TGTGCCAGCAGTTACCGGCCCAGAACCCCGGGAAACACCATATATTTT. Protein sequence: CASSYRPRTPGNTIYF.

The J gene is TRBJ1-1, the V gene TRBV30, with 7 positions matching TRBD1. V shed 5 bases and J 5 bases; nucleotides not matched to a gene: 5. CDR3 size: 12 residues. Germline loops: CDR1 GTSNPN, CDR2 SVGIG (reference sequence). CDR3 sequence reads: CAWDQGGTEAFF. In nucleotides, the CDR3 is TGTGCCTGGGACCAGGGGGGAACTGAAGCTTTCTTT.

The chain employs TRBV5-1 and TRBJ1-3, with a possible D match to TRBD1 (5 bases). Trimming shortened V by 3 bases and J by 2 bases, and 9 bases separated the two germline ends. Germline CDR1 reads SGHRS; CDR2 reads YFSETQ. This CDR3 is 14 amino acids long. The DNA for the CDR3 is TGCGCCAGCAGCTACGGGACTGCTGGAAACACCATATATTTT. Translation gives CASSYGTAGNTIYF.